This TCR beta chain was observed in a study of T-cell memory formation after mild COVID-19. This clonotype was detected a few times. Its antigen is not identified. TCRdb called the 5' RACE reads again in MiXCR, with one record for every CDR3 protein. The repertoire has more than 250,000 distinct CDR3 sequences, around 17% of them found once; the top ten carry 22%. Study results and limitations: Some clones that responded were present in memory (sampled pre-infection), which suggests cross-reactive memory joined.

The CDR3 runs to 15 residues. Germline values: CDR1 LNHDA, CDR2 SQIVND (reference sequence). V lost 1 base and J 2 bases, leaving 9 bases between the germline ends. This rearrangement joins TRBV19 to TRBJ1-5; a possible D gene is TRBD1 (6 bases). This clonotype was obtained from a man aged 18 to 29 who had mild COVID-19 (a few samples of this study predate the infection). Cell type and time point are not known. Sequencing was carried out using PBMCs or a T cell subset sorted from them (not recorded which). This CDR3 is CASSIAGAGNQPQHF. The CDR3 nucleotides read TGTGCCAGTAGTATAGCAGGGGCGGGCAATCAGCCCCAGCATTTT.